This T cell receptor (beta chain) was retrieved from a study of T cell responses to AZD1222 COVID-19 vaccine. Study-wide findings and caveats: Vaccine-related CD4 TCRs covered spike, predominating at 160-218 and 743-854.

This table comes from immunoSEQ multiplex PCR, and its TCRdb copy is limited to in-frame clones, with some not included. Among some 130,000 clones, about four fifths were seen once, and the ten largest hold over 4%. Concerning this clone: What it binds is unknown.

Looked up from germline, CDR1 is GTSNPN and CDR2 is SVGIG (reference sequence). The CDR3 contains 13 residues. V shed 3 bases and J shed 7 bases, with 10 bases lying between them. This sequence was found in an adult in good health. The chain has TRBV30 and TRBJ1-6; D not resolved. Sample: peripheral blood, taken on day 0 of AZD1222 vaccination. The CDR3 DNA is TGTGCCTGGAGAGGGATAGTGAATTCACCCCTCCACTTT. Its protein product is CAWRGIVNSPLHF.